These T cell receptor beta chains were read from a single sample in a study of T cells after yellow fever vaccination. One entry per CDR3 protein results from TCRdb running MiXCR on the 5' RACE reads. Among about 74,000 distinct CDR3 sequences, approximately 7.7% were seen once, and the ten largest hold 35% to 45%. The sample was CD8+ T cells sorted from PBMCs, taken about 5 days after the first yellow fever vaccination. The receptors shown here come from a young man who received the YFV17D yellow fever vaccine. The conserved cysteine and the conserved F or W are not part of the CDR3 here.

J gene,CDR3 length,V gene,CDR3 protein
TRBJ2-2,18,TRBV28,ASSSGWDSKTLANTGELF
TRBJ1-4,13,TRBV7-8,ASSLHGGRNEKLF
TRBJ1-1,11,TRBV4-3,ASSQVGGTEAF
TRBJ2-2,13,TRBV13,ASSLRQEITGELF
TRBJ2-3,11,TRBV11-2,ASSLMGDRNQY
TRBJ2-3,14,TRBV6-5,ASSYSKARMVDTQY
TRBJ1-2,12,TRBV27,ASSLFFGEGRGT
TRBJ2-7,14,TRBV6-2/TRBV6-3,ASSYSPGTVMGEQY
TRBJ1-5,11,TRBV12-3/TRBV12-4,ASSLGFFQPQH
TRBJ1-2,13,TRBV5-1,ASSLFVGNDYGYT
TRBJ1-5,14,TRBV28,ASSLGQGSANQPQH
TRBJ1-2,12,TRBV6-5,ASSNPQGAGGYT
TRBJ1-3,12,TRBV12-3/TRBV12-4,ASSFSLSGNTIY
TRBJ2-3,12,TRBV29-1,SVEQQGVADTQY
TRBJ2-2,14,TRBV4-1,ASSPLLGHNTGELF
TRBJ2-1,13,TRBV13,ASSLWSGPTNEQF
TRBJ2-3,14,TRBV12-3/TRBV12-4,ASSLWTSGYTDTQY
TRBJ2-1,13,TRBV6-2/TRBV6-3,ASSLVGGGYNEQF
TRBJ1-5,12,TRBV6-2/TRBV6-3,ASTTVPFSQPQH